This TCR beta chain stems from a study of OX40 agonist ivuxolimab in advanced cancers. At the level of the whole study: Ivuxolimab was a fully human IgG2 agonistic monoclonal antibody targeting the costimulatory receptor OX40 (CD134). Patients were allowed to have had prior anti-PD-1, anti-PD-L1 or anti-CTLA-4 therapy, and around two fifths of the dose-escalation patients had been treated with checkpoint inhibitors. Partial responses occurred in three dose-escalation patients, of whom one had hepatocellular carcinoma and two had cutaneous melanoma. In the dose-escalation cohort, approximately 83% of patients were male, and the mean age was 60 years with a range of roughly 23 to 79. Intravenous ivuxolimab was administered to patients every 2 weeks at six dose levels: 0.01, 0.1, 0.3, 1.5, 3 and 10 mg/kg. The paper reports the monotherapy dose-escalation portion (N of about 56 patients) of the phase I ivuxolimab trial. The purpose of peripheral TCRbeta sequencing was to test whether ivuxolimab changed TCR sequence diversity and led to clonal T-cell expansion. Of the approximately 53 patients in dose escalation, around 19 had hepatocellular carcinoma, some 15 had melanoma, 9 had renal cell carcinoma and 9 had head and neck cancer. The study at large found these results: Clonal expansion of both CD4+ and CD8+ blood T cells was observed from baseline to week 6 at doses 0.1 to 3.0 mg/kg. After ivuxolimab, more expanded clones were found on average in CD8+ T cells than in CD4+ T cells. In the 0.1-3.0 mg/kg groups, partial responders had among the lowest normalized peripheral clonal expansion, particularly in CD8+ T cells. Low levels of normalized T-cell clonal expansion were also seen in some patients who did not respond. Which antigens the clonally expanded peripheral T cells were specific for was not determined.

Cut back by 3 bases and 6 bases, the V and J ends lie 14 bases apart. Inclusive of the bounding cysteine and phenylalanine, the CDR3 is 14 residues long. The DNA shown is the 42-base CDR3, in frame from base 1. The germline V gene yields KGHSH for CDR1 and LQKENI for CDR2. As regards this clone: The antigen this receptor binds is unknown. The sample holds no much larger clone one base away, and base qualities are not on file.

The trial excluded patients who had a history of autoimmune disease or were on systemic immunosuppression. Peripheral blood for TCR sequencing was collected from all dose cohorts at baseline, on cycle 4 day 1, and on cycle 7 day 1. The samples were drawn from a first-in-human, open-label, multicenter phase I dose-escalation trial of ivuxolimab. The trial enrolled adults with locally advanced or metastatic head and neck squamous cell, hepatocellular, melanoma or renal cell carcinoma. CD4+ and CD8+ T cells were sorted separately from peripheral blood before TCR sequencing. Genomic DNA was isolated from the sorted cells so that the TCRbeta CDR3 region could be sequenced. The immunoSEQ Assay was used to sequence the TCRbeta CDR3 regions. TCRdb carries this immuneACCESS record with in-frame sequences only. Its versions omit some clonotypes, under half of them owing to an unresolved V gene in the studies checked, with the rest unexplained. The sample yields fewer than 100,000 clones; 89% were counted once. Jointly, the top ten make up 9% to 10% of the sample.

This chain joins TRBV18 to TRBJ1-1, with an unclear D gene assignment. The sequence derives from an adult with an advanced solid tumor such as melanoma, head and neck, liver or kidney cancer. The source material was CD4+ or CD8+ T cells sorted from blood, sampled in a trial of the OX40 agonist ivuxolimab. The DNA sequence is TGTGCCAGCTCACCGATAAAGGGAGGCGCTGAAGCTTTCTTT. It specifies CASSPIKGGAEAFF.